This T cell receptor beta chain emerged from a study of regulatory T cells in long-lasting Graves disease. General study results and limits: For persistent Graves' patients, TCR diversity was lower than for newly diagnosed ones. Persistent disease exhibited a predilection for TRBV28, TRBJ1-2 and TRBJ2-5.

The V and J ends lost 3 bases and 10 bases respectively, with 16 bases between them. CDR1 is SEHNR and CDR2 is FQNEAQ in the germline V gene (reference sequence). This CDR3 comprises 14 residues. Relying on iRepertoire HTBI primers and Arm-PCR of CDR3 regions, the team built TCR beta libraries. Each CDR3 protein is one row after TCRdb ran MiXCR on the multiplex PCR reads. The sample contains over 300,000 distinct CDR3 sequences, around 16% of which appear only once. This clonotype was detected many times. What it binds is not known. Indicated time point: newly diagnosed GD, antithyroid drugs for less than 3 months. Making the TCR library involved RNA that had been extracted from PBMCs. Clinicians diagnosed Graves' disease using American Thyroid Association guidelines.

This chain links TRBV7-9 with TRBJ1-3, with D hard to call. Sequencing used peripheral blood mononuclear cells (PBMCs), obtained at new diagnosis, from a patient treated with antithyroid drugs. The sequence was obtained from a female donor with Graves disease. This CDR3 reads CASSFRMELETIYF. CDR3 in DNA: TGTGCCAGCAGCTTCCGGATGGAGCTCGAGACCATATATTTT.